The 25 T cell receptor beta chains listed next were all sequenced from one sample in a study of T cells in Graves' hyperthyroidism and ophthalmopathy. The CDR3 regions of TCR beta were amplified from RNA transcripts. The primer set for the first-round RT-PCR of the TCR CDR3 was HTBI. TCRdb analysed the multiplex PCR reads with MiXCR anew, one entry per CDR3 protein. The data show approximately 260,000 distinct CDR3 sequences, roughly 15% seen once. The source material was blood. The receptors were gathered from a woman aged 45-60 years with Graves' hyperthyroidism that later progressed to Graves' ophthalmopathy.

The chain has TRBV19 and TRBJ1-2; weak D call: TRBD1 (6 bases). CDR1 and CDR2 from the germline V gene are LNHDA and SQIVND (reference sequence). The V end lost 3 bases, the J end lost 4 bases, and 9 bases lay between the germline ends. This CDR3 has 13 amino acids. The CDR3 DNA is TGTGCCAGTAGTATCGGACAGCTCTATGGCTACACCTTC. It specifies CASSIGQLYGYTF.

This clonotype was counted many times. The genes are TRBV11-2 and TRBJ2-1; 13 bases fit TRBD2. The CDR3 loop spans 16 amino acids. From germline, CDR1 is SGHAT and CDR2 FQNNGV. V shed 0 bases, J shed 9 bases, and the junction held 5 bases outside the gene matches. This chain's CDR3 is CASSLDTRLAGGEQFF. In DNA form, the CDR3 reads TGTGCCAGCAGCTTAGATACCCGACTAGCGGGAGGTGAGCAGTTCTTC.

Of note for this clonotype: A much larger clone differs from this one at a single base, so this may be a read error. V is TRBV27 and J is TRBJ2-3, with 9 nucleotides matching TRBD2. The germline CDR1 and CDR2 sequences are MNHEY and SMNVEV (reference sequence). V shed 4 bases and J 4 bases; nucleotides not matched to a gene: 6. The CDR3 totals 15 residues. This CDR3 reads CASSYSGSTADTQYF. CDR3 bases: TGTGCCAGCAGTTATAGCGGGAGCACGGCAGATACGCAGTATTTT.

For this clonotype: Being one base from a much bigger clone, this may be a read error. The chain is built from TRBV27 and TRBJ2-2; the D call may be TRBD1 or TRBD2 (6 bases each). Germline assignment: CDR1 MNHEY and CDR2 SMNVEV (reference sequence). This CDR3 comprises 14 residues. Here the CDR3 reads CASRGVGGTGGLFF. The DNA for the CDR3 is TGTGCCAGCAGAGGGGTGGGGGGCACCGGGGGGCTGTTTTTT.

In this sample, this clonotype turned up many times. V usage is TRBV24-1 and J usage is TRBJ2-1; TRBD2 matches 9 bases. CDR3 length: 16 amino acids. The germline gives CDR1 KGHDR, CDR2 SFDVKD. Germline trimming cut 0 bases from V and 7 bases from J; bases unmatched to any gene: 6. This chain's CDR3 is CATSDLSSGIRNEQFF. CDR3 nucleotide sequence: TGTGCCACCAGTGATTTGTCTAGCGGGATTAGGAATGAGCAGTTCTTC.

The table lists this clonotype with a few counts. The chain carries TRBV27 and TRBJ1-1; D is perhaps TRBD1 (6 bases). CDR1 is MNHEY and CDR2 is SMNVEV in the germline V gene (reference sequence). V was clipped by 6 bases and J by 4 bases, with 9 bases between them. The CDR3 consists of 12 residues. The CDR3 DNA is TGTGCCAGCAGACAGGGACTCACTGAAGCTTTCTTT. It codes for CASRQGLTEAFF.

The J gene is TRBJ2-1, the V gene TRBV4-1; 7 nucleotides align to TRBD2. This CDR3 contains 18 residues. Germline V gene data show CDR1 as MGHRA and CDR2 as YSYEKL. With V trimmed by 2 bases and J by 7 bases, 17 bases remained unmatched. CDR3 in amino acids: CASSQQLGGAWVGNEQFF. The CDR3 DNA reads TGCGCCAGCAGCCAACAGTTGGGAGGGGCTTGGGTAGGTAATGAGCAGTTCTTC.

At least ten counts were recorded for this clonotype. V and J are TRBV27 and TRBJ2-5; D uncertain. The CDR3 has 12 amino acids. V shed 6 bases and J shed 4 bases, with 9 bases lying between them. Germline assignment: CDR1 MNHEY and CDR2 SMNVEV (reference sequence). CDR3 in DNA: TGTGCCAGCAGAAGTTTGGGAGAGACCCAGTACTTC. Protein product: CASRSLGETQYF.

This chain connects TRBV7-9 to TRBJ1-1; D possibly corresponds to TRBD1 (6 bases). V was shortened by 3 bases and J by 1 base, with 12 bases between the two germline ends. This CDR3 is built from 15 residues. Germline lookup yields CDR1 SEHNR and CDR2 FQNEAQ (reference sequence). The CDR3 reads CASSLAWTANTEAFF. The CDR3 region has the DNA TGTGCCAGCAGCTTGGCCTGGACAGCGAACACTGAAGCTTTCTTT. Using reference TRBV7-9 and TRBJ1-1 for the parts outside the CDR3, the full variable domain is DTGVSQNPRHKITKRGQNVTFRCDPISEHNRLYWYRQTLGQGPEFLTYFQNEAQLEKSRLLSDRFSAERPKGSFSTLEIQRTEQGDSAMYLCASSLAWTANTEAFFGQGTRLTVV.

This clonotype was recorded a few times. The chain joins TRBV9 to TRBJ2-1, with D unresolved. Germline lookup yields CDR1 SGDLS and CDR2 YYNGEE. The length of the CDR3 is 15 residues. Trimming stripped 0 bases from V and 7 bases from J, with 14 bases between. Here the CDR3 reads CASSVGGSPRNEQFF. CDR3 sequence (DNA): TGTGCCAGCAGCGTAGGGGGATCCCCGAGAAATGAGCAGTTCTTC.

The sample holds many counts of this clonotype. The J gene is TRBJ1-4, the V gene TRBV27, with D uncertain. CDR1 is MNHEY, CDR2 SMNVEV, per germline (reference sequence). V dropped 6 bases and J dropped 5 bases, with 16 bases sitting between them. The CDR3 covers 15 residues. In nucleotides, the CDR3 is TGTGCCAGCAGGACCCTCGGACGAATGAATGAAAAACTGTTTTTT. Its protein is CASRTLGRMNEKLFF.

The chain joins TRBV20-1 to TRBJ2-7; TRBD2 matches at 12 bases. The V gene end was trimmed by 5 bases and the J gene end by 3 bases; junction bases not matched to a gene: 5. In germline, CDR1 is DFQATT, CDR2 SNEGSKA (reference sequence). This CDR3 has 14 residues. CDR3 protein: CSARLAGVRYEQYF. The CDR3 coding sequence is TGCAGTGCTCGACTAGCGGGAGTCCGCTACGAGCAGTACTTC.

As for this clonotype: This sequence may be a read error, since a much larger clone differs from it by one base. The chain couples TRBV28 to TRBJ1-4, with D possibly matching TRBD1 (6 bases). Germline CDR1 reads MDHEN; CDR2 reads SYDVKM. This CDR3 is 18 amino acids long. CDR3: CASILSRGARRTNEKLLF. CDR3 DNA sequence: TGTGCCAGCATCCTCTCGAGGGGGGCGCGGAGAACTAATGAAAAACTGCTTTTT.

This clonotype was counted ten times or more. The chain is built from TRBV28 and TRBJ2-7; D is unresolved. The CDR3 runs to 14 residues. Germline CDR1 is MDHEN and CDR2 is SYDVKM. V was trimmed by 7 bases and J by 1 base, leaving 14 bases between them. CDR3: CASTPGARSYEQYF. CDR3 bases: TGTGCCAGCACCCCCGGCGCCCGATCCTACGAGCAGTACTTC.

This clonotype has ten or more counts. V and J are TRBV30 and TRBJ1-1, with 8 bases that match TRBD1. Trimming at V came to 2 bases and at J to 1 base, leaving 9 bases not matched to a gene. This CDR3 comprises 16 residues. Germline CDR1 GTSNPN, CDR2 SVGIG (reference sequence). In nucleotides, the CDR3 is TGTGCCTGGAGTTCTCCTCCGGGACAGGAGAACACTGAAGCTTTCTTT. Translation: CAWSSPPGQENTEAFF.

There are many counts of this clonotype. This sequence joins TRBV20-1 and TRBJ1-4; D is possibly TRBD1 (6 bases). Between the trimmed V and J ends, which lost 6 bases and 5 bases, there was a span of 10 bases. The CDR3 spans 12 residues. Germline V gene lookup returns CDR1 DFQATT and CDR2 SNEGSKA (reference sequence). CDR3 nucleotides: TGCAGTGCAAGGGACATAAATGAAAAACTGTTTTTT. Its protein is CSARDINEKLFF.

This clonotype showed up just a few times. The chain combines TRBV5-6 with TRBJ2-1, with TRBD2 as a possible D gene (6 bases). Trimming stripped 3 bases from V and 6 bases from J, with 7 bases between. This CDR3 contains 12 residues. The germline V gene has CDR1 SGHDT and CDR2 YYEEEE. CDR3: CASSWDFNEQFF. CDR3 DNA: TGTGCCAGCAGCTGGGACTTCAATGAGCAGTTCTTC.

This clonotype was detected ten times or more. This chain links TRBV9 with TRBJ1-1; 9 bases match TRBD1. V shed 0 bases, J shed 7 bases, and the junction held 16 bases outside the gene matches. The V gene's germline CDR1 is SGDLS and CDR2 YYNGEE. The CDR3 extends over 18 amino acids. The DNA of the CDR3 is TGTGCCAGCAGCGTAGACCCGGGGACAGGGTACCTTTGGGGTGAAGCTTTCTTT. Amino acid sequence: CASSVDPGTGYLWGEAFF.

The rearrangement links TRBV10-1 to TRBJ1-1, with TRBD1 identical over 8 bases. This CDR3 has 13 amino acids. CDR1 WNHNN and CDR2 SYGVQD come from the germline V gene (reference sequence). The V segment lost 0 bases and the J segment 8 bases; nucleotides outside the gene matches: 2. CDR3 in amino acids: CASSESDRDEAFF. The CDR3 DNA reads TGCGCCAGCAGTGAGTCGGACAGGGACGAAGCTTTCTTT.

The table lists this clonotype with many counts. The V gene is TRBV28, the J gene TRBJ1-2; possibly TRBD1 for D (5 bases). The CDR3 runs to 14 residues. V gave up 0 bases and J gave up 2 bases, with 7 bases separating them. Germline V gene data show CDR1 as MDHEN and CDR2 as SYDVKM. This CDR3 is CASSLWGGNYGYTF. The CDR3 bases are TGTGCCAGCAGTTTATGGGGGGGAAACTATGGCTACACCTTC.

This clonotype was detected ten times or more. The chain is built from TRBV5-1 and TRBJ2-2; a weak D match, TRBD1 (6 bases). V was pared by 5 bases and J by 0 bases, with 14 bases between. The CDR3 loop spans 16 amino acids. Per the germline V gene, CDR1 is SGHRS and CDR2 is YFSETQ. The CDR3 spells CASSYSGTSNTGELFF. The DNA for the CDR3 is TGCGCCAGCAGTTATTCCGGGACATCGAACACCGGGGAGCTGTTTTTT.

The table lists this clonotype with many counts. The gene calls are TRBV18 and TRBJ2-5, with unresolved D. The germline gives CDR1 KGHSH, CDR2 LQKENI. The CDR3 totals 12 residues. The V end was cut by 5 bases, the J end by 1 base, with 5 bases between. Here the CDR3 DNA reads TGTGCCAGCTCAGCCGTCCAAGAGACCCAGTACTTC. It encodes CASSAVQETQYF.

This clonotype was observed many times. V gene TRBV29-1 combines with J gene TRBJ2-7, with 8 bases that match TRBD2. The CDR3 is made up of 15 amino acids. With V trimmed by 6 bases and J by 2 bases, 12 bases remained unmatched. Germline V gene lookup returns CDR1 SQVTM and CDR2 ANQGSEA. DNA of the CDR3: TGCAGCGTGGCTGGGAGACTAGCGAAACCCTACGAGCAGTACTTC. It yields the protein CSVAGRLAKPYEQYF.

This clonotype has a count of ten or more. The V and J genes are TRBV20-1 and TRBJ2-7, with D tentatively TRBD2 (6 bases). The CDR3 spans 13 residues. Germline lookup yields CDR1 DFQATT and CDR2 SNEGSKA (reference sequence). CDR3 in DNA: TGCAGCCTTCGGGGGACTGATTCCTACGAGCAGTACTTC. Its translation: CSLRGTDSYEQYF.

There are many counts of this clonotype. The chain links TRBV11-3 to TRBJ2-2; the D is unclear. The CDR3 is 16 residues long. CDR1 and CDR2 (germline): SGHNT, YENEEA. Trimming shortened V by 1 base and J by 6 bases, and 15 bases separated the two germline ends. The CDR3 sequence: CASSLVIWVDAGELFF. The CDR3 bases are TGTGCCAGCAGCTTAGTTATCTGGGTCGACGCCGGGGAGCTGTTTTTT.